A selection of T cell receptor beta chains follows, all from one sample in a study of preoperative IRX-2 immunotherapy in early breast cancer. Sequencing was performed with immunoSEQ multiplex PCR; in TCRdb, only in-frame clones are kept and a portion is missing. The data hold about 1,100 clones, with roughly 81% observed a single time. The sequenced sample was normal tissue next to the tumor, obtained from a patient treated with IRX-2 immunotherapy. All receptors come from a human donor with breast cancer. Each CDR3 is given with its conserved first and last residue. The D gene is left open where the match is weak. Rows may omit the clone size; those that give it use once, few, many or a size class.

NA,NA,TRBV11-3,TRBJ1-4,CASSPYRDGEEKLFF,TGTGCCAGCAGCCCCTACCGGGACGGCGAAGAAAAACTGTTTTTT
TRBD2,few,TRBV4-1,TRBJ2-7,CASSLGYLAGSYEQYF,TGCGCCAGCAGCCTAGGCTATCTAGCGGGGTCCTACGAGCAGTACTTC